This T cell receptor beta chain is from a study of response to subunit inactivated influenza vaccine (dated 2018 in TCRdb). Turning to the overall study: Deep quantitative profiling of the T cell receptor repertoire was used in the study to follow responses to a trivalent subunit inactivated influenza vaccine.

What the work shows at the level of the full study, not this receptor alone: The authors suggested that each seasonal influenza vaccination may recruit only a limited number of new T cells.

Receptors were amplified or captured by RT-PCR. Instrument used: Illumina HiSeq 2500. The public reads were quality trimmed at Q25 with fastp and then assembled into clones with MiXCR by TCRdb, keeping productive beta chains. One record per CDR3 amino acid sequence lists the most common genes and DNA. For this sample there are roughly 700,000 distinct CDR3 sequences; approximately 14% appear just once. The ten largest clones represent roughly 10% of the sample. This clonotype has a handful of counts. What this receptor recognizes is not known. Per-base quality was not reported, and no clone a single base away is much larger than it. A distance of 14 bases separates the germline ends of V and J, which lose 4 bases and 4 bases respectively. The germline V gene specifies SGHRS as CDR1 and YFSETQ as CDR2. The CDR3, from cysteine to phenylalanine, totals 14 residues. Only the CDR3 part of the read is kept: 42 bases, read in frame from the first base.

The sample in question was PBMCs from blood, obtained 11 to 12 days after vaccination. This sequence originates from a middle-aged man who received an inactivated influenza vaccine. Donor details come from another sample of the same person, matched by shared clones. The rearranged segments are TRBV5-1 and TRBJ1-1, with no confidently assigned D gene. The CDR3 corresponds to CASSPGIPGTEAFF. The DNA reads as follows: TGCGCCAGCAGCCCGGGAATTCCGGGCACTGAAGCTTTCTTT.